These 21 T cell receptor beta chains originate from one sample sequenced in a study of T cells in Graves' hyperthyroidism and ophthalmopathy. Amplification of TCR beta CDR3 regions was performed using RNA transcripts as template. During a first-round RT-PCR of the TCR CDR3, the HTBI primer set was used. TCRdb recomputed calls from the multiplex PCR reads with MiXCR, one row per CDR3 protein. This sample yields about 420,000 distinct CDR3 sequences, of which roughly 13% are seen a single time; about 4.9% belongs to the top ten. Specimen: blood. The receptors come from a woman between 18 and 29 years old with Graves' hyperthyroidism.

This clonotype was counted at least ten times. The chain carries TRBV6-1 and TRBJ1-5, with no clear D. The V end lost 9 bases, the J end lost 1 base, and 16 bases lay between the germline ends. The germline gives CDR1 MNHNS, CDR2 SASEGT. The length of the CDR3 is 15 residues. The CDR3: CASRTGRLSNQPQHF. The CDR3 nucleotides are TGTGCCAGTAGGACGGGGAGACTGAGCAATCAGCCCCAGCATTTT.

This clonotype appeared many times. The gene calls are TRBV5-6 and TRBJ2-1, with 7 bases matching TRBD2. The CDR3 length is 15 residues. The junction had 7 bases not matched to a gene; V was cut back by 5 bases and J by 2 bases. Germline values: CDR1 SGHDT, CDR2 YYEEEE. The CDR3 DNA reads as TGTGCCAGCAGGAACCGGGACTACGCCTACAATGAGCAGTTCTTC. It encodes CASRNRDYAYNEQFF.

This clonotype was seen at least ten times. The rearrangement links TRBV28 to TRBJ2-1; 8 bases fit TRBD2. The CDR3 is made up of 14 amino acids. Germline values: CDR1 MDHEN, CDR2 SYDVKM. The junction had 10 bases not matched to a gene; V was cut back by 5 bases and J by 10 bases. In DNA form, the CDR3 reads TGTGCCAGCAGTCCCGGGAGGGCCTCAAAGGAGCAGTTCTTC. It codes for CASSPGRASKEQFF.

This chain links TRBV3-1 with TRBJ2-7, with D unresolved. V lost 6 bases and J lost 5, with 14 bases in between. Germline values: CDR1 LGHDT, CDR2 YNNKEL (reference sequence). The CDR3 consists of 13 residues. The CDR3 nucleotides read TGTGCCAGCAGTCGATTCAGATCGAACGAGCAGTACTTC. Translating gives CASSRFRSNEQYF.

This clonotype was found a few times. The chain links TRBV6-2 or TRBV6-3 to TRBJ2-7, with a possible D match to TRBD1 (7 bases). There are 14 residues in the CDR3. In germline, CDR1 is MNHEY, CDR2 SVGEGT. With 6 bases removed from V and 3 bases from J, the gap between germline ends came to 15 bases. CDR3 amino acids: CASSIQGGNYEQYF. CDR3 sequence (DNA): TGTGCCAGCAGCATCCAGGGGGGAAACTACGAGCAGTACTTC.

The sample holds a few counts of this clonotype. This CDR3 reads CSARAVGAAYEQYF. Here the CDR3 DNA reads TGCAGTGCTAGAGCCGTAGGGGCCGCCTACGAGCAGTACTTC. The chain joins TRBV20-1 to TRBJ2-7; TRBD1 is a possible D gene (5 bases). CDR3 length equals 14 residues. The germline V and J ends were trimmed by 1 base and 2 bases, with 12 bases remaining between them. The germline CDR1 and CDR2 sequences are DFQATT and SNEGSKA (reference sequence).

This clonotype has a count of ten or more. This chain's CDR3 is CASSPVGGGRQPQHF. The CDR3 region has the DNA TGCGCCAGCAGCCCGGTGGGGGGGGGACGGCAGCCCCAGCATTTT. The chain combines TRBV5-1 with TRBJ1-5, with D possibly being TRBD1 (5 bases). This CDR3 spans 15 amino acids. Germline V gene data show CDR1 as SGHRS and CDR2 as YFSETQ. Trimming took 4 bases from V and 7 from J, leaving 18 bases between them.

The chain is built from TRBV12-3 or TRBV12-4 and TRBJ2-7; TRBD1 is a possible D gene (6 bases). The CDR3 totals 14 residues. The germline V and J ends were trimmed by 3 bases and 5 bases, with 14 bases remaining between them. The CDR3 region is CASSFQGWINEQYF. Here the CDR3 DNA reads TGTGCCAGCAGTTTCCAGGGGTGGATAAACGAGCAGTACTTC.

The sample holds a few counts of this clonotype. The chain is built from TRBV7-9 and TRBJ1-6; D uncertain. Germline loops: CDR1 SEHNR, CDR2 FQNEAQ (reference sequence). There are 13 residues in the CDR3. The ends were cut back, 2 bases at V and 7 bases at J, with 6 bases in the middle. The CDR3, as DNA: TGTGCCAGCAGCTTAACAGAAAATTCACCCCTCCACTTT. Translation gives CASSLTENSPLHF.

This clonotype was observed a handful of times. The rearrangement joins TRBV5-6 to TRBJ2-7, with 13 bases lining up with TRBD2. V was pared by 5 bases and J by 2 bases, with 4 bases of the junction left unmatched. Per germline, CDR1 SGHDT and CDR2 YYEEEE. The CDR3 has 15 amino acids. CDR3 DNA: TGTGCCAGCAGACCCACTAGCGGGAGGGCCTACGAGCAGTACTTC. Its protein is CASRPTSGRAYEQYF.

This chain joins TRBV2 and TRBJ2-7, with 8 nucleotides matching TRBD2. The CDR3 extends over 15 amino acids. Trimming cost V 4 bases and J 2 bases; bases outside gene matches: 7. CDR1 and CDR2 from the germline V gene are SNHLY and FYNNEI. CDR3 region: CASSVDSGVPYEQYF. The CDR3 DNA is TGTGCCAGCAGTGTAGATAGCGGGGTTCCCTACGAGCAGTACTTC. Full variable domain (missing parts from reference TRBV2 and TRBJ2-7): EPEVTQTPSHQVTQMGQEVILRCVPISNHLYFYWYRQILGQKVEFLVSFYNNEISEKSEIFDDQFSVERPDGSNFTLKIRSTKLEDSAMYFCASSVDSGVPYEQYFGPGTRLTVT.

This clonotype was picked up many times. V and J are TRBV11-2 and TRBJ1-1; 8 bases fit TRBD1. With 5 bases clipped from V and 7 bases from J, the junction kept 6 bases outside the gene matches. The germline CDR1 and CDR2 sequences are SGHAT and FQNNGV. This CDR3 region has 13 residues. In nucleotides, the CDR3 is TGTGCCAGCAGCAAGGACAGGGCCAATGAAGCTTTCTTT. Amino acid sequence: CASSKDRANEAFF.

This clonotype occurred a few times. This chain links TRBV25-1 with TRBJ2-2; unclear D gene. This CDR3 is built from 14 residues. CDR1 is MGHDK, CDR2 SYGVNS, per germline. Deletions cut 6 bases from V and 6 bases from J, with 14 bases between. As DNA, the CDR3 is TGTGCCAGCAGAGGTCCCGGAGATCCCGGGGAGCTGTTTTTT. Residues: CASRGPGDPGELFF.

The chain is built from TRBV29-1 and TRBJ2-3; possibly TRBD2 for D (7 bases). From germline, CDR1 is SQVTM and CDR2 ANQGSEA. There are 13 residues in the CDR3. V was trimmed by 4 bases and J by 4 bases, leaving 12 bases between them. Written as DNA, the CDR3 is TGCAGCGTTGGTAGGCGGGGGCCAGATACGCAGTATTTT. Translated, it gives CSVGRRGPDTQYF.

This chain joins TRBV4-1 and TRBJ2-1; TRBD2 aligns across 9 bases. The V segment lost 6 bases and the J segment 3 bases; nucleotides outside the gene matches: 6. Germline V gene lookup returns CDR1 MGHRA and CDR2 YSYEKL. CDR3 length: 15 amino acids. DNA of the CDR3: TGCGCCAGCAGGCGACTAGCGGAGGGCTACAATGAGCAGTTCTTC. Its translation is CASRRLAEGYNEQFF.

The table lists this clonotype with many counts. The V and J genes are TRBV20-1 and TRBJ1-1; TRBD1 matches 7 bases. V gave up 6 bases and J gave up 4 bases; unmatched junction bases: 5. CDR1 DFQATT and CDR2 SNEGSKA come from the germline V gene (reference sequence). The CDR3 spans 12 residues. The CDR3 protein is CSAPGQATEAFF. As DNA, the CDR3 is TGCAGTGCCCCAGGACAGGCCACTGAAGCTTTCTTT.

This clonotype was counted many times. This rearrangement joins TRBV4-1 to TRBJ2-7; 10 nucleotides line up with TRBD1. Trimming removed 3 bases from V and 2 bases from J; junction bases left unmatched: 7. Per germline, CDR1 MGHRA and CDR2 YSYEKL. The CDR3 has 16 amino acids. CDR3 in amino acids: CASSHSPGQGTYEQYF. CDR3 DNA: TGCGCCAGCAGCCACTCTCCGGGACAGGGGACCTACGAGCAGTACTTC.

There are many counts of this clonotype. The V and J genes are TRBV20-1 and TRBJ1-6; D is uncertain. The V gene's germline CDR1 is DFQATT and CDR2 SNEGSKA (reference sequence). The CDR3 is 13 amino acids. Trimming shortened V by 4 bases and J by 9 bases, and 13 bases separated the two germline ends. The CDR3 nucleotides read TGCAGTGCTATGGCAGTAGAGGGTTCACCCCTCCACTTT. Protein: CSAMAVEGSPLHF.

The sample holds many counts of this clonotype. J is TRBJ1-2 and V is TRBV7-2; D may be TRBD1 (5 bases). The CDR3 runs 13 residues. Trimming took 2 bases from V and 4 from J, leaving 8 bases between them. Per the germline V gene, CDR1 is SGHTA and CDR2 is FQGNSA. The CDR3: CASSLSQGYGYTF. The CDR3 bases are TGTGCCAGCAGCTTATCGCAGGGCTATGGCTACACCTTC. The full variable domain, its missing parts supplied by reference TRBV7-2 and TRBJ1-2, is GAGVSQSPSNKVTEKGKDVELRCDPISGHTALYWYRQSLGQGLEFLIYFQGNSAPDKSGLPSDRFSAERTGGSVSTLTIQRTQQEDSAVYLCASSLSQGYGYTFGSGTRLTVV.

The gene calls are TRBV6-2 or TRBV6-3 and TRBJ2-7; D is unresolved. Deletions cut 5 bases from V and 2 bases from J, with 16 bases between. This CDR3 contains 15 residues. Germline values: CDR1 MNHEY, CDR2 SVGEGT. CDR3 protein: CASSPLAEWAYEQYF. In nucleotides, the CDR3 is TGTGCCAGCAGTCCCCTTGCGGAGTGGGCCTACGAGCAGTACTTC.

V and J are TRBV2 and TRBJ2-7; no clear D gene. Between the trimmed V and J ends, which lost 2 bases and 1 base, there was a span of 9 bases. Germline CDR1 reads SNHLY; CDR2 reads FYNNEI. There are 14 residues in the CDR3. CDR3 nucleotide sequence: TGTGCCAGCAGTGAATGGCGCCAATCCTACGAGCAGTACTTC. Encoded protein: CASSEWRQSYEQYF.